A single TCR beta chain is shown here with its context. The data originate from a study of T cells in Graves' hyperthyroidism and ophthalmopathy. The CDR3 totals 15 residues. V was cut by 6 bases and J by 0 bases, with 15 bases left in between. Germline lookup yields CDR1 PRHDT and CDR2 FYEKMQ (reference sequence). Amplified TCR beta CDR3 regions came from RNA transcripts. First-round RT-PCR of the TCR CDR3 relied on the HTBI primer set. TCRdb fed the multiplex PCR reads into MiXCR, producing one record per CDR3 protein. The table lists some 690,000 distinct CDR3 sequences, 15% to 20% of them singletons.

This TCR came from a man in his fifties with Graves' hyperthyroidism. Sequenced sample: blood. The chain combines TRBV13 with TRBJ2-7; a weak D match, TRBD2 (6 bases). CDR3 residues: CASSPPEGNSYEQYF. The CDR3 DNA reads TGTGCCAGCAGTCCTCCGGAGGGCAACTCCTACGAGCAGTACTTC.